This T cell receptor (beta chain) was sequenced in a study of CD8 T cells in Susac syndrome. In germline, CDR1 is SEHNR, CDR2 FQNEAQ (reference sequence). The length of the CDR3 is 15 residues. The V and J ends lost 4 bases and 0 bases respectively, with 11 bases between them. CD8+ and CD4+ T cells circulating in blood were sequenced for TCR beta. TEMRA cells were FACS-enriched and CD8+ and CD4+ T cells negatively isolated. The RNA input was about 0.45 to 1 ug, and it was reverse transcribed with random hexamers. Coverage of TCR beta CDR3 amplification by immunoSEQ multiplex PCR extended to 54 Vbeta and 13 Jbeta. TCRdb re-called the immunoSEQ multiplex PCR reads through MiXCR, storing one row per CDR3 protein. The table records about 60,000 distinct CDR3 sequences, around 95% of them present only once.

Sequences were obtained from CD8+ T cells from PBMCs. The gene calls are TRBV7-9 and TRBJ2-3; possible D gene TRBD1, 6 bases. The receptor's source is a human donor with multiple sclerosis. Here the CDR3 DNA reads TGTGCCAGCAGCTCGCCAGGGGACAGCACAGATACGCAGTATTTT. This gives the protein CASSSPGDSTDTQYF.